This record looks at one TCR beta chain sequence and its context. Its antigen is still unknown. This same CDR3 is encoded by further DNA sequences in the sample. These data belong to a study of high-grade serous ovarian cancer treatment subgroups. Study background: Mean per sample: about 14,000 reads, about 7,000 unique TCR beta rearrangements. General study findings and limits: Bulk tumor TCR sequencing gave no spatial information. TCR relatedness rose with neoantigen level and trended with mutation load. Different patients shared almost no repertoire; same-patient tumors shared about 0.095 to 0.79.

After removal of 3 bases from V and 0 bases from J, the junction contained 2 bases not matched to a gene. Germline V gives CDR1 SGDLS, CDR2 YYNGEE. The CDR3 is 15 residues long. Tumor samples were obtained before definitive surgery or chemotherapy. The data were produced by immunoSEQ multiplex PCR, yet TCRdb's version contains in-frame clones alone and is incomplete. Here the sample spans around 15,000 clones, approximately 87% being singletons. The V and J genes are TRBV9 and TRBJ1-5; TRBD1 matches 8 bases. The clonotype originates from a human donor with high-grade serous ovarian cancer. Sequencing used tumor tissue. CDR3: CASSEQGASNQPQHF. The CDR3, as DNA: TGTGCCAGCAGCGAGCAGGGGGCTAGCAATCAGCCCCAGCATTTT.